This entry features one T cell receptor (beta chain) sequence. The antigen remains unidentified. Read data end 3 residues before the CDR3 end; the end is taken from the germline J gene. V lost 4 bases and J 7 bases, leaving 18 bases between the germline ends. Germline CDR1 is PRHDT and CDR2 is FYEKMQ (reference sequence). The CDR3 runs to 15 residues. This specimen comes from a study of T cells in women clearing cervical HPV infection. For the study at large: Control women cleared a single incident HPV16 infection within 12 months. HLA type could not be excluded as a confounder.

Study-wide points: Richness plus V gene abundances separated cases from controls with AUC over 0.8.

Assay used: immunoSEQ multiplex PCR; TCRdb lists only in-frame clones, some missing. Here the sample table reports more than 20,000 clones. This TCR was recovered from a woman between 18 and 69 years old with a cervical HPV16 infection that either progressed to CIN3+ or cleared (not recorded which). The sample taken for sequencing was blood buffy coat. This rearrangement joins TRBV13 to TRBJ2-3; possible D gene TRBD2, 6 bases. The DNA read from the CDR3 is TGTGCCAGCAGCTCCCCCCGGACTAATCTTTATACG. It specifies CASSSPRTNLYT. The whole CDR3 is CASSSPRTNLYTQYF.